These 17 T cell receptor beta chains originate from one sample sequenced in a study of cytomegalovirus exposure and HLA in healthy donors. With 60 Vbeta and 13 Jbeta primers, the PCR was carried out. Repertoires were generated with immunoSEQ multiplex PCR, while TCRdb's copy carries only in-frame clones and drops some. The sample holds 100,000 or so clones, 13% to 15% seen once. The sequencing input was PBMCs. The receptors come from a female donor in good health and CMV-seronegative.

A few counts support this clone. The V gene is TRBV11-2, the J gene TRBJ1-4, with TRBD1 as a possible D gene (6 bases). Germline CDR1 SGHAT, CDR2 FQNNGV. The CDR3 is 15 amino acids. Trimming pared 0 bases from V and 4 bases from J, leaving 9 bases between. Written as DNA, the CDR3 is TGTGCCAGCAGCTTAGACGGCAGGGGTAATGAAAAACTGTTTTTT. Its protein product is CASSLDGRGNEKLFF.

This sequence joins TRBV7-9 and TRBJ2-1; 10 bases fit TRBD2. The CDR3 totals 14 residues. Germline assignment: CDR1 SEHNR and CDR2 FQNEAQ (reference sequence). The ends lost 5 bases at V and 7 bases at J; junction bases unmatched: 5. Here the CDR3 DNA reads TGTGCCAGCAGCCCCCGGACTAGCGGAAATGAGCAGTTCTTC. Residues: CASSPRTSGNEQFF.

The chain has TRBV11-2 and TRBJ1-1; the match to TRBD1 covers 7 bases. CDR1 and CDR2 from the germline V gene are SGHAT and FQNNGV. Trimming cost V 5 bases and J 5 bases; bases outside gene matches: 11. The CDR3 runs to 15 residues. The CDR3 sequence: CASSQPVGGRTEAFF. The CDR3 nucleotides read TGTGCCAGCAGCCAACCGGTAGGGGGCAGGACTGAAGCTTTCTTT.

The chain recombines TRBV11-2 with TRBJ2-1; 12 nucleotides agree with TRBD2. J gave up 8 bases and V 4 bases, and 6 bases lay outside the gene matches. Germline V lookup: CDR1 SGHAT, CDR2 FQNNGV. The CDR3 sequence is 15 residues long. The CDR3 is CASSSSGGAMYEQFF. The CDR3, as DNA: TGTGCCAGCAGCTCTAGCGGGGGGGCGATGTATGAGCAGTTCTTC.

The J gene is TRBJ2-1, the V gene TRBV5-1; 7 positions agree with TRBD1. V shed 4 bases and J 3 bases; nucleotides not matched to a gene: 10. The CDR3 sequence is 16 residues long. Germline V lookup: CDR1 SGHRS, CDR2 YFSETQ. CDR3 nucleotides: TGCGCCAGCAGCGAGAACCCGGGACAGCTCTACAATGAGCAGTTCTTC. Residues: CASSENPGQLYNEQFF.

This clone has a handful of counts. The genes are TRBV5-1 and TRBJ2-3; 7 bases fit TRBD1. V trimming: 6 bases; J trimming: 2 bases; junction bases outside the gene matches: 12. The CDR3 is 16 amino acids. The V gene's germline CDR1 is SGHRS and CDR2 YFSETQ. The CDR3: CASKLLTGRNTDTQYF. The CDR3 bases are TGCGCCAGCAAACTTCTGACAGGGCGGAACACAGATACGCAGTATTTT.

CDR3 DNA sequence: TGTGCCAGCCAGCCCCTAGCGGAAGCGAACACCGGGGAGCTGTTTTTT. Residues: CASQPLAEANTGELFF. V and J are TRBV27 and TRBJ2-2, with 7 nucleotides matching TRBD2. J gave up 0 bases and V 8 bases, and 9 bases lay outside the gene matches. CDR1 is MNHEY, CDR2 SMNVEV, per germline (reference sequence). This CDR3 region has 16 residues.

This sequence joins TRBV6-5 and TRBJ1-2; 9 nucleotides agree with TRBD1. J gave up 6 bases and V 2 bases, and 4 bases lay outside the gene matches. The germline V gene encodes CDR1 MNHEY and CDR2 SVGAGI. The CDR3 is 14 residues long. CDR3 residues: CASSYDRGEDGYTF. The CDR3 DNA reads as TGTGCCAGCAGTTACGACAGGGGGGAGGATGGCTACACCTTC.

This clone was picked up a small number of times. The rearrangement links TRBV30 to TRBJ1-1; the match to TRBD1 covers 10 bases. The germline V gene encodes CDR1 GTSNPN and CDR2 SVGIG (reference sequence). Trimming took 2 bases from V and 7 from J; bases not matched to a gene: 10. The CDR3 contains 15 residues. The CDR3 DNA reads TGTGCCTGGAGTCGGGACAGGGGTTTTGACGGTGAAGCTTTCTTT. Protein product: CAWSRDRGFDGEAFF.

The chain uses TRBV7-6 and TRBJ1-3; D remains ambiguous. V gave up 5 bases and J gave up 0 bases, with 14 bases separating them. The germline gives CDR1 SGHVS, CDR2 FNYEAQ. This CDR3 region has 16 residues. CDR3 bases: TGTGCCAGCAGCGCAACGGGATCCTCCTCTGGAAACACCATATATTTT. Its protein product is CASSATGSSSGNTIYF.

V is TRBV27 and J is TRBJ2-7, with TRBD1 as a possible D gene (7 bases). The CDR3 spans 19 residues. V was cut by 2 bases and J by 2 bases, with 25 bases left in between. Germline CDR1 reads MNHEY; CDR2 reads SMNVEV (reference sequence). DNA of the CDR3: TGTGCCAGCAGTTTAAGGGTGCGGGACAGCCTCGGAGGACCCTACGAGCAGTACTTC. Translated, it gives CASSLRVRDSLGGPYEQYF.

This clone was seen only a few times. The CDR3 reads CASSLLSSGANVLTF. The CDR3 DNA reads TGTGCCAGCAGCTTACTTAGCTCTGGGGCCAACGTCCTGACTTTC. The chain joins TRBV7-9 to TRBJ2-6, with unresolved D. Germline CDR1 SEHNR, CDR2 FQNEAQ (reference sequence). The CDR3 sequence is 15 residues long. V shed 2 bases and J shed 0 bases, with 5 bases lying between them.

The genes are TRBV9 and TRBJ1-1; TRBD1 aligns across 8 bases. The CDR3 extends over 15 amino acids. Germline CDR1 is SGDLS and CDR2 is YYNGEE. V lost 0 bases, J lost 3 bases, and 4 bases stayed unmatched. The CDR3 sequence is CASSVATGGYTEAFF. CDR3 nucleotides: TGTGCCAGCAGCGTAGCCACAGGGGGTTACACTGAAGCTTTCTTT.

There are a few counts of this clone. This chain links TRBV4-3 with TRBJ2-1; 8 bases map to TRBD2. V shed 1 base, J shed 6 bases, and the junction held 11 bases outside the gene matches. Germline CDR1 is LGHNA and CDR2 is YSLEER. The CDR3 contains 17 residues. This CDR3 is CASSQGLSGMRSNEQFF. CDR3 DNA sequence: TGCGCCAGCAGCCAAGGACTTAGCGGGATGAGGAGCAATGAGCAGTTCTTC.

This clone was counted between two and nine times. The CDR3 sequence is CASSENGYQPQHF. In DNA form, the CDR3 reads TGCGCCAGCAGTGAGAACGGTTATCAGCCCCAGCATTTT. The J gene is TRBJ1-5, the V gene TRBV10-2; D gene ambiguous. CDR3 size: 13 residues. Germline loops: CDR1 WSHSY, CDR2 SAAADI. V lost 2 bases to trimming and J lost 5 bases, with 7 bases between them.

The table lists this clone with a few counts. V and J are TRBV19 and TRBJ2-2, with 12 bases matching TRBD2. The CDR3 length is 15 residues. Germline V gene data show CDR1 as LNHDA and CDR2 as SQIVND (reference sequence). Unmatched junction bases numbered 5, after V lost 7 bases and J lost 5 bases. In DNA, the CDR3 is TGTGCCAGTACCCTAGCGGGGGGGTGGACCGGGGAGCTGTTTTTT. This sequence encodes CASTLAGGWTGELFF.

This clone was seen more than once but under ten times. Here the CDR3 reads CASSQYLMGDRGRVNQPQHF. The CDR3 nucleotides are TGTGCCAGCAGCCAATACCTCATGGGGGACAGGGGGCGAGTCAATCAGCCCCAGCATTTT. The chain uses TRBV4-2 and TRBJ1-5; 12 bases match TRBD1. With 2 bases clipped from V and 3 bases from J, the junction kept 14 bases outside the gene matches. In germline, CDR1 is LGHNA, CDR2 YNFKEQ. This CDR3 contains 20 residues.